The TCR beta chain under discussion was sequenced for a study of control samples from healthy donors and cancer patients. Sequencing was performed with immunoSEQ multiplex PCR; in TCRdb, only in-frame clones are kept and a portion is missing. The sample includes more than 100,000 clones, roughly 86% seen only once; the top ten take more than 6.5%. The specimen was PBMCs. The source of this sequence is a man aged 50-59 years with head and neck cancer.

The CDR3 DNA reads TGTGCCAGCAGGGGGAGTTACGAGCAGTACTTC. This codes for CASRGSYEQYF. The gene calls are TRBV6-5 and TRBJ2-7, with a tentative D call TRBD2 (5 bases). V was pared by 6 bases and J by 4 bases, with 7 bases between. Germline loops: CDR1 MNHEY, CDR2 SVGAGI. The CDR3 has 11 residues.